The subject of this entry is one T cell receptor (beta chain). Its target is not known. The junction departs from germline at one end; a sequencing error may be responsible. Sorting produced populations that all topped 98% purity. Every bit of the isolated RNA underwent reverse transcription, so sequencing read expressed TCRB transcripts. Reads from naive, central memory and regulatory T cell samples averaged roughly 3.3 million. TCRdb's copy holds only in-frame clones and misses some; the assay was immunoSEQ multiplex PCR. The sample has fewer than 400,000 clones, about a tenth seen once; the top ten hold more than 0.8%. This specimen belongs to a study of beta chain features in type 1 diabetes. Findings and caveats of the study: Significant though moderate, a shortening of TCRB CDR3s appeared in all four CD4+ subsets of Type 1 diabetes patients. Here, the possible influence of HLA type (on TCRB rearrangement) remained unresolved.

The CDR3 sequence is 13 residues long. The germline V gene has CDR1 SGHNT and CDR2 YYREEE (reference sequence). The chain couples TRBV5-4 to TRBJ2-6; D remains ambiguous. This receptor was obtained from a man aged 30-40 years with type 1 diabetes. The sequenced sample consisted of central memory CD4+ T cells from blood. Written as DNA, the CDR3 is TGCGCCAGCAGCTTGAACCTGGCCAACGTCCTGACTTTC. It translates to CASSLNLANVLTF.